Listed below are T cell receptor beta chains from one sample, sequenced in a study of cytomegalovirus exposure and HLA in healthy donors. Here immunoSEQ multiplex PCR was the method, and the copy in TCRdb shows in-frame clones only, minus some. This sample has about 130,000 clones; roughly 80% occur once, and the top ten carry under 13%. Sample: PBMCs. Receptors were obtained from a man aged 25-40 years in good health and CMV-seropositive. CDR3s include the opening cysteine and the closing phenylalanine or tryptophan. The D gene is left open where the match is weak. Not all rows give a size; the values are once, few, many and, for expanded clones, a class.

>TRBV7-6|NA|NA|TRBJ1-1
TGTGCCAGCAGCTTAGCGTTTGGGGGGGGGACTGAAGCTTTCTTT
CASSLAFGGGTEAFF
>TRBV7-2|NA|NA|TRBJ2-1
TGTGCCAGCAGCCCCTTGGGGGGGCACGGCTACAATGAGCAGTTCTTC
CASSPLGGHGYNEQFF
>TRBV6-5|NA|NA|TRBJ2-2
TGTGCCAGCAGTTTTGGGAAGGGGTCCGGGGAGCTGTTTTTT
CASSFGKGSGELFF
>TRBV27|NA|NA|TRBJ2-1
TGTGCCAGCAGTTTTAGGGGCCTCTCCTACAATGAGCAGTTCTTC
CASSFRGLSYNEQFF
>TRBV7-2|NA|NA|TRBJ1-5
TGTGCCAGCAGCCCTGGGGGGGGGACGGGCAATCAGCCCCAGCATTTT
CASSPGGGTGNQPQHF
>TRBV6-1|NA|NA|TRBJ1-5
TGTGCCAGCAGTGAACTCGATCAGCCCCAGCATTTT
CASSELDQPQHF
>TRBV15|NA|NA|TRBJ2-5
TGTGCCACCAGCACAGAGAGGGTAGCGGTAGGGGAGACCCAGTACTTC
CATSTERVAVGETQYF
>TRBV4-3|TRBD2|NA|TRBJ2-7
TGCGCCAGCAGTCCCCTCCAGGCGGGAGGAGTCAACGAGCAGTACTTC
CASSPLQAGGVNEQYF
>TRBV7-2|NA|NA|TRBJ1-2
TGTGCCAGCAGCTTAACTAGATTGGCAGAAGGGTTGTATGGCTACACCTTC
CASSLTRLAEGLYGYTF
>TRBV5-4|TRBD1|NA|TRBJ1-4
TGTGCCAGCAGCCTCCGTGGGACAGGGAACGAAAAACTGTTTTTT
CASSLRGTGNEKLFF
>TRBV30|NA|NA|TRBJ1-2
TGTGCCTGGAGTGTTACAACGAACTATGGCTACACCTTC
CAWSVTTNYGYTF
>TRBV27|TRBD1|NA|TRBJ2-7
TGTGCCAGCAGACCCACCGGGACAGGGCCGCACGAGCAGTACTTC
CASRPTGTGPHEQYF
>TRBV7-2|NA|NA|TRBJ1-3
TGTGCCAGCAGCCTTGGGGACACCAGAAACACCATATATTTT
CASSLGDTRNTIYF
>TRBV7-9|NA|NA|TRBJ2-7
TGTGCCAGCAGCTTATCTCCGTCCTCCGAGCAGTACTTC
CASSLSPSSEQYF
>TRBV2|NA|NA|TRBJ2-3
TGTGCCAGCAGGGCAGGGTGGGGCTCTAGCACAGATACGCAGTATTTT
CASRAGWGSSTDTQYF
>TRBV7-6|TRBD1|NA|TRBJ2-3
TGTGCCAGCAGCCGTAGGACAGGCGGCGCGACAGATACGCAGTATTTT
CASSRRTGGATDTQYF
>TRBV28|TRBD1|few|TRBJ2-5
TGTGCCAGCACCCCCGGGACAGGGGCATCGGGGAGAGAGACCCAGTACTTC
CASTPGTGASGRETQYF
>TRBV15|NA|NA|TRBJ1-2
TGTGCCACCAGCTCGGACAGATCTGTGAACTATGGCTACACCTTC
CATSSDRSVNYGYTF
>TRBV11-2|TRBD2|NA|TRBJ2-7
TGTGCCAGCAGCCCATCTAGCGGGATACAATCCTACGAGCAGTACTTC
CASSPSSGIQSYEQYF
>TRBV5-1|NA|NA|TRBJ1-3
TGCGCCAGCAGCCCACAGGGTCCTATCTCTGGAAACACCATATATTTT
CASSPQGPISGNTIYF
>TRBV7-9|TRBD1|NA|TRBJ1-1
TGTGCCAGCAGCTGGGGGGACAGAAAGAACACTGAAGCTTTCTTT
CASSWGDRKNTEAFF
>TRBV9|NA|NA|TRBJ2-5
TGTGCCAGCAGCGTTGGACTACAAGAGACCCAGTACTTC
CASSVGLQETQYF
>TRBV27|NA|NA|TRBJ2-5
TGTGCCAGCAGTTTTTACCCCTTTCCGGGACAAGAGACCCAGTACTTC
CASSFYPFPGQETQYF
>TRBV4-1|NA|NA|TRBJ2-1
TGCGCCAGCAGCCGCATCCGATTGGTCAGATACAATGAGCAGTTCTTC
CASSRIRLVRYNEQFF
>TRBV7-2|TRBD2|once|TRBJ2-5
TGTGCCAGCAGCTCCATCGCGGGGGTAGAGACCCAGTACTTC
CASSSIAGVETQYF
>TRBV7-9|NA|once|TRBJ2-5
TGTGCCAGCAGCCATAACGTAGCCCAAGAGACCCAGTACTTC
CASSHNVAQETQYF
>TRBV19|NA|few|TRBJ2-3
TGTGCCAGTAGTATAATAGTGGAGGCAGATACGCAGTATTTT
CASSIIVEADTQYF
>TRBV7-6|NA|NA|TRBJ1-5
TGTGCCAGCAGCCCCGGGCAAGCGGAGGTAGGCAATCAGCCCCAGCATTTT
CASSPGQAEVGNQPQHF
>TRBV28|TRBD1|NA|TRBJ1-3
TGTGCCAGCAGCTCCCCCTCAACAGGGGTAGTAAACACCATATATTTT
CASSSPSTGVVNTIYF
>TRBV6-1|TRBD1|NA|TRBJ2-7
TGTGCCAGCAGTGAAAAGGAGAGGACAGGATATACCTACGAGCAGTACTTC
CASSEKERTGYTYEQYF
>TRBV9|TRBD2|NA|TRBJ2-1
TGTGCCAGCAGCGCCAAACTAGCGGCTTACAATGAGCAGTTCTTC
CASSAKLAAYNEQFF
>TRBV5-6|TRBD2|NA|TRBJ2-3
TGTGCCAGCAGCCCCTCTAATAGCGGGAGGGCCTGGGGGACAGATACGCAGTATTTT
CASSPSNSGRAWGTDTQYF
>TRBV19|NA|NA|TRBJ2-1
TGTGCCAGTAGTGACCGGGGAGACAATGAGCAGTTCTTC
CASSDRGDNEQFF
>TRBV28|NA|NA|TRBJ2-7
TGTGCCAGCAGTTTAACGGGATCCCACGAGCAGTACTTC
CASSLTGSHEQYF
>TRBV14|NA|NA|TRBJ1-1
TGTGCCAGCAGCTCGACAGGTAGGAACACTGAAGCTTTCTTT
CASSSTGRNTEAFF
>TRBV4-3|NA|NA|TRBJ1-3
TGCGCCAGCAGCCAAAACAAATACTCTGGAAACACCATATATTTT
CASSQNKYSGNTIYF
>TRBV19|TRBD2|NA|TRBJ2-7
TGTGCCAGTAGTCCACCCTATAGCGGGACCTACGAGCAGTACTTC
CASSPPYSGTYEQYF
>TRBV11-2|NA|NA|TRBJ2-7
TGTGCCAGCAGCTTAACACGGGACTACGAGCAGTACTTC
CASSLTRDYEQYF
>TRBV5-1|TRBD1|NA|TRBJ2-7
TGCGCCAGCAGCTTGGCCCCCGGACAGGCGACCTACGAGCAGTACTTC
CASSLAPGQATYEQYF
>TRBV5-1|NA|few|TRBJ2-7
TGCGCCAGCAGCACCAGGGTGGGCGAGCAGTACTTC
CASSTRVGEQYF
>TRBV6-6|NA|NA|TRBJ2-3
TGTGCCAGCAGTTACACCAGGGTACCCACAGATACGCAGTATTTT
CASSYTRVPTDTQYF
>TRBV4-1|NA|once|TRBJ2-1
TGCGCCAGCAGCCCCTCCGAACTAGCTAGCTCCTACAATGAGCAGTTCTTC
CASSPSELASSYNEQFF
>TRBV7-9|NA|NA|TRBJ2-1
TGTGCCAGCAGCCTCGGGAAGTATGAGCAGTTCTTC
CASSLGKYEQFF
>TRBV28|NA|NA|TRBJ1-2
TGTGCCAGCAGTTTACGGAGAGGGCTATCCCGGGACTATGGCTACACCTTC
CASSLRRGLSRDYGYTF
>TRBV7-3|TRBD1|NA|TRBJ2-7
TGTGCCAGCAGCTTGGCAGGGGGTAATTACGAGCAGTACTTC
CASSLAGGNYEQYF
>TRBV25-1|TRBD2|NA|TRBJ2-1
TGTGCCAGCAGCAAAACTAGCGGGATCTACAATGAGCAGTTCTTC
CASSKTSGIYNEQFF
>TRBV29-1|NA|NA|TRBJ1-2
TGCAGCGTTGAAGATGGGCAGTCCTGGACCTTC
CSVEDGQSWTF
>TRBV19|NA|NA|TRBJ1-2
TGTGCCAGTAGTATAAGGACAGTATCTAACTATGGCTACACCTTC
CASSIRTVSNYGYTF
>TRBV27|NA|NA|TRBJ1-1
TGTGCCAGCAGTTTCTGGGGGCAAACTGAAGCTTTCTTT
CASSFWGQTEAFF
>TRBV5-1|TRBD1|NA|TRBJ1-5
TGCGCCAGCAGCCGATCCCGGGACAGAGATTATAGCAATCAGCCCCAGCATTTT
CASSRSRDRDYSNQPQHF
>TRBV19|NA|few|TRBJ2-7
TGTGCCAGTAGTCCCTCGTACTTTTCATCCTACGAGCAGTACTTC
CASSPSYFSSYEQYF
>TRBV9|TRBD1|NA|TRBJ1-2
TGTGCCAGCAGCGCGCGCGGCGCGGGGACAGGGGGCACCTATGGCTACACCTTC
CASSARGAGTGGTYGYTF
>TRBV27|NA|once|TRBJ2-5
TGTGCCAGCAGTATTAACTGGAGCGGAAAGGAGACCCAGTACTTC
CASSINWSGKETQYF
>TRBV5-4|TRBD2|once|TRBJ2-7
TGTGCCAGCAGCCCCACTAGCGGGAGTTCCTACGAGCAGTACTTC
CASSPTSGSSYEQYF
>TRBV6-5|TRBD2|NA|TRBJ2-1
TGTGCCACGGGCGGGGGACGGGGCTATGAGCAGTTCTTC
CATGGGRGYEQFF